A single sample gave rise to the 10 T cell receptor beta chains below, sequenced in a study of blood T cells in healthy people across ages. A second roughly 6 to 12 cycle PCR used barcoded and J-beta primers. TCRdb used MiXCR to reprocess the 5' RACE reads, holding one entry per CDR3 protein. The profile covers approximately 690,000 distinct CDR3 sequences, with roughly 58% appearing a single time and over 35% taken by the ten largest. Sequencing was done on a sample of blood. The receptors stem from a man aged 55 to 70 in good health.

This sequence joins TRBV5-1 and TRBJ1-2; no reliable D call. Germline V gene data show CDR1 as SGHRS and CDR2 as YFSETQ. The CDR3 contains 13 residues. V lost 0 bases, J lost 6 bases, and 9 bases lay in between. The CDR3 loop reads CASSLGFSNGYTF. DNA for the CDR3: TGCGCCAGCAGCTTGGGGTTCTCAAATGGCTACACCTTC.

This clonotype was picked up many times. This chain connects TRBV20-1 to TRBJ2-1; 15 nucleotides line up with TRBD2. Trimming removed 2 bases from V and 8 bases from J; junction bases left unmatched: 10. Germline V gene lookup returns CDR1 DFQATT and CDR2 SNEGSKA (reference sequence). CDR3 length: 17 residues. As DNA, the CDR3 is TGCAGTGCTAGAACCCTCCGGACTAGCGGGGGGGCGGATGAGCAGTTCTTC. It yields the protein CSARTLRTSGGADEQFF.

The gene calls are TRBV5-6 and TRBJ2-5; TRBD1 might be the D (6 bases). The CDR3 is 16 residues long. V lost 1 base and J lost 0, with 13 bases in between. CDR1 and CDR2 (germline): SGHDT, YYEEEE. Here the CDR3 reads CASSLFHRDNQETQYF. In DNA, the CDR3 is TGTGCCAGCAGCTTGTTCCACCGGGACAACCAAGAGACCCAGTACTTC.

The J gene is TRBJ1-2, the V gene TRBV5-1, with 8 bases that match TRBD1. Germline V CDR1 and CDR2: SGHRS, YFSETQ. Losses at the gene ends were 5 bases for V and 2 bases for J; bases not matched to a gene: 8. There are 15 residues in the CDR3. The DNA for the CDR3 is TGCGCCAGCAGATCCGGGACAGGCTACAACTATGGCTACACCTTC. This sequence encodes CASRSGTGYNYGYTF.

The chain employs TRBV4-1 and TRBJ2-5; TRBD2 matches at 14 bases. Germline V gene sequence: CDR1 MGHRA, CDR2 YSYEKL. The CDR3 extends over 17 amino acids. Trimming at V came to 1 base and at J to 5 bases, leaving 6 bases not matched to a gene. CDR3 sequence (DNA): TGCGCCAGCAGCCAAGTACCGGGACTAGCGGGGGAGGAGACCCAGTACTTC. Amino acid sequence: CASSQVPGLAGEETQYF.

V and J are TRBV6-5 and TRBJ2-7; D is possibly TRBD1 (7 bases). In germline, CDR1 is MNHEY, CDR2 SVGAGI. This CDR3 is 13 amino acids long. V was shortened by 7 bases and J by 5 bases, with 15 bases between the two germline ends. CDR3 sequence: CASTIQGGDEQYF. The DNA for the CDR3 is TGTGCCAGCACTATTCAGGGGGGCGACGAGCAGTACTTC.

The gene calls are TRBV4-3 and TRBJ2-1; TRBD2 matches at 13 bases. The CDR3 consists of 19 residues. Germline CDR1 reads LGHNA; CDR2 reads YSLEER. The junction had 9 bases not matched to a gene; V was cut back by 0 bases and J by 4 bases. The CDR3: CASSQEGTSGASDYNEQFF. Written as DNA, the CDR3 is TGCGCCAGCAGCCAAGAAGGGACTAGCGGGGCCTCAGATTACAATGAGCAGTTCTTC.

The count of this clonotype is one. The chain is built from TRBV2 and TRBJ2-5; perhaps TRBD1 as D (6 bases). Trimming shortened V by 1 base and J by 4 bases, and 13 bases separated the two germline ends. Germline V gives CDR1 SNHLY, CDR2 FYNNEI. The CDR3 consists of 15 residues. The CDR3 nucleotides read TGTGCCAGCAGTGAAGAACAGGGTGGTGCAGAGACCCAGTACTTC. It translates to CASSEEQGGAETQYF.

V gene TRBV6-5 combines with J gene TRBJ2-2; D tentatively fits TRBD1 or TRBD2 (5 bases each). V was cut by 5 bases and J by 0 bases, with 7 bases left in between. The CDR3 contains 14 residues. The germline V gene encodes CDR1 MNHEY and CDR2 SVGAGI. The CDR3 sequence is CASSGTANTGELFF. The CDR3 nucleotides are TGTGCCAGCAGTGGGACGGCGAACACCGGGGAGCTGTTTTTT.

V is TRBV20-1 and J is TRBJ1-5; D unclear. Germline CDR1 and CDR2: DFQATT and SNEGSKA (reference sequence). The V end was cut by 6 bases, the J end by 1 base, with 16 bases between. The CDR3 has 15 amino acids. The CDR3 nucleotides read TGCAGTGCACCGAAGTCGCCAGGCAGCAATCAGCCCCAGCATTTT. Protein sequence: CSAPKSPGSNQPQHF.